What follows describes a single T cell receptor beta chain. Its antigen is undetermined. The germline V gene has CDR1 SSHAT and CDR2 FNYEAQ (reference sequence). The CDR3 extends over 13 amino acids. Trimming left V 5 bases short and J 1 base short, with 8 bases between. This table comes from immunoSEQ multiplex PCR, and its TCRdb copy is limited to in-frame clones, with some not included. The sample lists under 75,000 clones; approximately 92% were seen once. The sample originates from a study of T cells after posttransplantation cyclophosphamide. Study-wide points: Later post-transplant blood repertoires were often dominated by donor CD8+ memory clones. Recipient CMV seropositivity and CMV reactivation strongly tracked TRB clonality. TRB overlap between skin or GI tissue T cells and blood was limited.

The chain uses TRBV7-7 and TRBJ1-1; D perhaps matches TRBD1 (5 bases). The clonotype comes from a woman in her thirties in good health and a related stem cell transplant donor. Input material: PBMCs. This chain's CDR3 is CASSMTENTEAFF. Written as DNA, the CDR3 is TGTGCCAGCAGCATGACAGAGAACACTGAAGCTTTCTTT.